The 22 T cell receptor beta chains presented below share a single source sample, sequenced in a study of blood T cell repertoires in COVID-19. Using immunoSEQ multiplex PCR, the repertoire was profiled, and TCRdb retains in-frame clones only, with some absent. The sample includes under 110,000 clones, approximately 87% seen only once; the top ten take 11%. Sequencing used peripheral blood. All receptors derive from a woman aged 25 to 45 with acute or convalescent COVID-19.

The chain links TRBV2 to TRBJ1-6; unclear D gene. The germline V gene has CDR1 SNHLY and CDR2 FYNNEI. CDR3 length equals 13 residues. Trimming took 2 bases from V and 10 from J, leaving 9 bases between them. CDR3 protein: CASSEQERSPLHF. The DNA for the CDR3 is TGTGCCAGCAGTGAACAAGAGAGATCACCCCTCCACTTT.

In its sample, this clone was seen once. For the CDR3, the DNA is TGTGCCATCACACTGTCGAAGCGGGGGCTAACCGGGGAGCTGTTTTTT. Translation: CAITLSKRGLTGELFF. The chain has TRBV7-9 and TRBJ2-2, with 8 nucleotides matching TRBD2. The CDR3 extends over 16 amino acids. Looked up from germline, CDR1 is SEHNR and CDR2 is FQNEAQ (reference sequence). Trimming took 10 bases from V and 5 from J; bases not matched to a gene: 15.

The CDR3 protein is CASSFGTGDTEAFF. CDR3 bases: TGTGCCAGCAGTTTCGGGACAGGGGACACTGAAGCTTTCTTT. The chain has TRBV28 and TRBJ1-1; TRBD1 matches 10 bases. This CDR3 spans 14 amino acids. Germline V gene lookup returns CDR1 MDHEN and CDR2 SYDVKM. Losses at the gene ends were 3 bases for V and 3 bases for J; bases not matched to a gene: 1.

The chain couples TRBV5-1 to TRBJ2-7; D possibly corresponds to TRBD2 (6 bases). This CDR3 has 15 residues. V lost 4 bases to trimming and J lost 0 bases, with 14 bases between them. Germline CDR1 and CDR2: SGHRS and YFSETQ. The CDR3 DNA reads as TGCGCCAGCAGCCTGGGACTTCCGAGCTCCTACGAGCAGTACTTC. Translating it yields CASSLGLPSSYEQYF.

The chain has TRBV27 and TRBJ2-3; weak D call: TRBD1 (5 bases). The V gene's germline CDR1 is MNHEY and CDR2 SMNVEV (reference sequence). CDR3 length: 12 amino acids. Trimming cost V 7 bases and J 5 bases, with 10 bases left between them. CDR3 residues: CASIGAQDTQYF. In DNA form, the CDR3 reads TGTGCCAGCATTGGGGCCCAAGATACGCAGTATTTT.

J is TRBJ2-1 and V is TRBV5-1; 8 bases are shared with TRBD1. The V segment lost 0 bases and the J segment 7 bases; nucleotides outside the gene matches: 9. Germline loops: CDR1 SGHRS, CDR2 YFSETQ. This CDR3 comprises 16 residues. The CDR3 reads CASSLEDRGGENEQFF. DNA of the CDR3: TGCGCCAGCAGCTTGGAAGACAGGGGCGGTGAGAATGAGCAGTTCTTC.

The genes are TRBV2 and TRBJ1-2; 9 nucleotides line up with TRBD1. The trim removed 8 bases at V and 2 bases at J, leaving 6 bases unmatched. This CDR3 is built from 14 residues. Germline V CDR1 and CDR2: SNHLY, FYNNEI. DNA for the CDR3: TGTGCCAGCCAGGGACAGGGCGGGAACTATGGCTACACCTTC. It is translated as CASQGQGGNYGYTF.

This sequence joins TRBV5-1 and TRBJ2-3, with D possibly TRBD1 on 6 matching bases. Germline CDR1 reads SGHRS; CDR2 reads YFSETQ. Deletions cut 1 base from V and 2 bases from J, with 8 bases between. The CDR3 contains 14 residues. The CDR3 nucleotides read TGCGCCAGCAGCTTGCAGGGGATCACAGATACGCAGTATTTT. Translation: CASSLQGITDTQYF.

The CDR3 sequence: CASSITRTGPNQPQHF. The CDR3 DNA sequence: TGTGCCAGTAGTATAACCCGGACAGGGCCAAATCAGCCCCAGCATTTT. The chain has TRBV19 and TRBJ1-5, with 8 positions matching TRBD1. Germline loops: CDR1 LNHDA, CDR2 SQIVND (reference sequence). This CDR3 has 16 residues. The V and J ends lost 2 bases and 4 bases, in that order; junction bases with no gene match: 7.

The chain is built from TRBV11-2 and TRBJ2-1, with TRBD1 identical over 7 bases. The V gene end was trimmed by 3 bases and the J gene end by 7 bases; junction bases not matched to a gene: 9. In germline, CDR1 is SGHAT, CDR2 FQNNGV. The CDR3 extends over 15 amino acids. CDR3 loop: CASSFLTGSRNEQFF. CDR3 nucleotides: TGTGCCAGCAGCTTCCTGACAGGGTCGCGGAATGAGCAGTTCTTC. The entire variable domain, with the rest obtained from reference TRBV11-2 and TRBJ2-1, is as follows: EAGVAQSPRYKIIEKRQSVAFWCNPISGHATLYWYQQILGQGPKLLIQFQNNGVVDDSQLPKDRFSAERLKGVDSTLKIQPAKLEDSAVYLCASSFLTGSRNEQFFGPGTRLTVL.

The chain has TRBV11-1 and TRBJ2-7; 8 nucleotides line up with TRBD1. After removal of 1 base from V and 3 bases from J, the junction contained 5 bases not matched to a gene. The CDR3 is made up of 15 amino acids. CDR1 is SGHAT, CDR2 FQDESV, per germline (reference sequence). CDR3 amino acids: CASSLGQGNGYEQYF. In nucleotides, the CDR3 is TGTGCCAGCAGCTTAGGACAGGGGAACGGCTACGAGCAGTACTTC.

The genes are TRBV28 and TRBJ1-3; 7 positions agree with TRBD1. This CDR3 has 16 residues. Germline V lookup: CDR1 MDHEN, CDR2 SYDVKM. With 3 bases clipped from V and 3 bases from J, the junction kept 8 bases outside the gene matches. The CDR3 sequence is CASSFSGQVVGNTIYF. The CDR3 bases are TGTGCCAGCAGTTTTTCCGGACAGGTAGTTGGAAACACCATATATTTT.

As concerns this clone: The sample carries other DNA sequences with the same CDR3. The chain employs TRBV24-1 and TRBJ2-7, with 7 bases matching TRBD1. The CDR3 covers 13 residues. Trimming cost V 4 bases and J 5 bases; bases outside gene matches: 4. Per the germline V gene, CDR1 is KGHDR and CDR2 is SFDVKD. CDR3 protein: CATSDSQGHEQYF. In nucleotides, the CDR3 is TGTGCCACCAGTGACTCACAGGGGCACGAGCAGTACTTC.

The chain recombines TRBV28 with TRBJ1-5; D is ambiguous. Looked up from germline, CDR1 is MDHEN and CDR2 is SYDVKM. V was pared by 3 bases and J by 5 bases, with 14 bases between. The CDR3 is 15 residues long. The CDR3 loop is CASSFGGQIDQPQHF. DNA of the CDR3: TGTGCCAGCAGTTTCGGAGGCCAGATTGATCAGCCCCAGCATTTT.

The chain has TRBV18 and TRBJ2-3; no firm D call. Between the trimmed V and J ends, which lost 4 bases and 2 bases, there was a span of 4 bases. In germline, CDR1 is KGHSH, CDR2 LQKENI. The CDR3 length is 12 residues. CDR3 region: CASSRLTDTQYF. The CDR3 DNA sequence: TGTGCCAGCTCACGACTCACAGATACGCAGTATTTT.

The chain carries TRBV19 and TRBJ1-5; D remains unclear. Germline CDR1 LNHDA, CDR2 SQIVND (reference sequence). V gave up 7 bases and J gave up 6 bases, with 19 bases separating them. The CDR3 extends over 15 amino acids. This CDR3 reads CASTTNGLELQPQHF. The CDR3 DNA is TGTGCCAGTACTACAAACGGACTCGAGCTTCAGCCCCAGCATTTT.

This clone was found once. This chain joins TRBV19 and TRBJ2-2; 10 bases map to TRBD2. From germline, CDR1 is LNHDA and CDR2 SQIVND (reference sequence). The CDR3 extends over 16 amino acids. The V segment lost 6 bases and the J segment 4 bases; nucleotides outside the gene matches: 8. This chain's CDR3 is CASRFLPSGGTGELFF. In DNA form, the CDR3 reads TGTGCCAGTAGATTTCTTCCTAGCGGGGGCACCGGGGAGCTGTTTTTT.

The chain employs TRBV6-5 and TRBJ2-3; D unresolved. Between the trimmed V and J ends, which lost 5 bases and 2 bases, there was a span of 14 bases. This CDR3 spans 15 amino acids. Germline values: CDR1 MNHEY, CDR2 SVGAGI. The CDR3 loop reads CASSPQILATDTQYF. In DNA form, the CDR3 reads TGTGCCAGCAGTCCCCAAATCTTGGCCACAGATACGCAGTATTTT.

This rearrangement joins TRBV4-2 to TRBJ2-7, with a possible D match to TRBD2 (5 bases). The V and J ends lost 3 bases and 1 base respectively, with 10 bases between them. Germline lookup yields CDR1 LGHNA and CDR2 YNFKEQ. This CDR3 is 14 amino acids long. The chain's CDR3 is CASSQAEGSYEQYF. For the CDR3, the DNA is TGTGCCAGCAGCCAGGCCGAGGGATCCTACGAGCAGTACTTC.

The chain employs TRBV11-2 and TRBJ2-7; possibly TRBD1 for D (5 bases). V was trimmed by 6 bases and J by 4 bases, leaving 10 bases between them. The CDR3 contains 12 residues. Germline V gene data show CDR1 as SGHAT and CDR2 as FQNNGV. This chain's CDR3 is CASRAGFYEQYF. The CDR3 DNA is TGTGCCAGCAGGGCAGGGTTTTACGAGCAGTACTTC. Full variable domain (outside the CDR3, taken from reference TRBV11-2 and TRBJ2-7): EAGVAQSPRYKIIEKRQSVAFWCNPISGHATLYWYQQILGQGPKLLIQFQNNGVVDDSQLPKDRFSAERLKGVDSTLKIQPAKLEDSAVYLCASRAGFYEQYFGPGTRLTVT.

The gene calls are TRBV11-2 and TRBJ2-7; 9 bases are shared with TRBD1. The germline V gene has CDR1 SGHAT and CDR2 FQNNGV. The CDR3 length is 16 residues. V lost 5 bases and J lost 2; bases outside the gene matches: 10. CDR3 loop: CASSPEPRDRAYEQYF. The CDR3 DNA is TGTGCCAGCAGCCCCGAACCCCGGGACAGGGCCTACGAGCAGTACTTC.

J is TRBJ1-4 and V is TRBV3-1 (or the pseudogene TRBV3-2); 9 bases fit TRBD1. The trim removed 1 base at V and 6 bases at J, leaving 6 bases unmatched. The CDR3 covers 16 residues. Germline V CDR1 and CDR2: LGHDT, YNNKEL (reference sequence). The CDR3 is CASSQVGQGTDEKLFF. CDR3 sequence (DNA): TGTGCCAGCAGCCAAGTTGGACAGGGGACAGATGAAAAACTGTTTTTT.